A single sample gave rise to the 9 T cell receptor beta chains below, sequenced in a study of blood T cell repertoires in COVID-19. Clones were sequenced by immunoSEQ multiplex PCR, and TCRdb holds only the in-frame ones, with some missing. The sample consists of fewer than 200,000 clones, around three quarters of them appearing once. Sequencing was done on a sample of PBMCs or T cells enriched from blood (not recorded which). These receptors were collected from a woman between 65 and 79 years old in a cohort exposed to, infected with or recovered from COVID-19 (not recorded which).

This chain links TRBV10-2 with TRBJ2-7, with D possibly TRBD2 on 5 matching bases. Trimming stripped 6 bases from V and 3 bases from J, with 24 bases between. The germline V gene has CDR1 WSHSY and CDR2 SAAADI. This CDR3 is built from 17 residues. CDR3 in DNA: TGCGCCAGCAGCCGCGGGTTCAATCGGGGTTTCATCTACGAGCAGTACTTC. This encodes CASSRGFNRGFIYEQYF.

The V and J genes are TRBV7-9 and TRBJ2-1; 7 positions agree with TRBD1. This CDR3 spans 15 amino acids. CDR1 is SEHNR, CDR2 FQNEAQ, per germline (reference sequence). V dropped 1 base and J dropped 12; count of bases not matched to a gene: 12. The CDR3, as DNA: TGTGCCAGCAGCTTAGACGGTCACAGGGGACCGTGGCAGTTCTTC. It encodes CASSLDGHRGPWQFF.

The chain combines TRBV24-1 with TRBJ2-1, with 7 positions matching TRBD1. CDR3 length equals 12 residues. Germline CDR1 and CDR2: KGHDR and SFDVKD. V lost 9 bases and J lost 6; bases outside the gene matches: 4. CDR3: CATSRQGNEQFF. The CDR3 nucleotides read TGTGCCACCTCCAGACAGGGCAATGAGCAGTTCTTC.

The chain has TRBV12-3 or TRBV12-4 and TRBJ2-1; no clear D gene. The CDR3 is 13 residues long. Trimming took 2 bases from V and 7 from J, leaving 9 bases between them. The CDR3 DNA reads TGTGCCAGCAGTTTAAACTTTCAAAATGAGCAGTTCTTC. Its translation is CASSLNFQNEQFF.

The rearrangement uses TRBV14 and TRBJ1-1; TRBD1 aligns across 7 bases. CDR1 and CDR2 from the germline V gene are SGHDN and FVKESK. CDR3 length: 13 amino acids. The V segment lost 8 bases and the J segment 1 base; nucleotides outside the gene matches: 4. CDR3 amino acids: CASSGQPNTEAFF. CDR3 nucleotides: TGTGCCAGCTCGGGACAGCCGAACACTGAAGCTTTCTTT.

This clone has a handful of counts. The chain combines TRBV11-2 with TRBJ2-2; D may be TRBD2 (7 bases). Trimming left V 1 base short and J 10 bases short, with 13 bases between. Germline assignment: CDR1 SGHAT and CDR2 FQNNGV. The CDR3 length is 14 residues. CDR3 nucleotide sequence: TGTGCCAGCAGCTTAGCGGGCGGGGGACAGGAGCTGTTTTTT. It codes for CASSLAGGGQELFF.

CDR3 sequence (DNA): TGCGCCAGCAGCTATACCGGGACAGATAATGAAAAACTGTTTTTT. This encodes CASSYTGTDNEKLFF. The rearrangement uses TRBV5-1 and TRBJ1-4; 7 bases line up with TRBD1. V was clipped by 3 bases and J by 4 bases; unmatched bases: 6. Germline lookup yields CDR1 SGHRS and CDR2 YFSETQ. This CDR3 contains 15 residues.

The chain combines TRBV5-1 with TRBJ2-3; TRBD1 matches 9 bases. With 4 bases clipped from V and 4 bases from J, the junction kept 10 bases outside the gene matches. The CDR3 contains 16 residues. Germline-derived CDR1 and CDR2 are SGHRS and YFSETQ. The CDR3 spells CASSDGGTGWADTQYF. The CDR3 DNA follows: TGCGCCAGCAGCGATGGTGGGACAGGGTGGGCAGATACGCAGTATTTT.

This clone has a count of ten or more. This chain links TRBV29-1 with TRBJ2-5; TRBD2 matches 9 bases. Germline V gene sequence: CDR1 SQVTM, CDR2 ANQGSEA. J gave up 5 bases and V 4 bases, and 5 bases lay outside the gene matches. The CDR3 runs to 13 residues. CDR3 sequence reads: CSVVTSGGETQYF. CDR3 nucleotides: TGCAGCGTTGTGACTAGCGGAGGGGAGACCCAGTACTTC.